This TCR beta chain is from a study of T cell responses to AZD1222 COVID-19 vaccine. Here immunoSEQ multiplex PCR was the method, and the copy in TCRdb shows in-frame clones only, minus some. The table includes about 97,000 clones, about 90% detected once. The sequences come from peripheral blood, collected on day 0 of AZD1222 vaccination. This clonotype originated in an adult in good health.

CDR3: CASSEIATSGIGGNEQFF. The CDR3 DNA reads as TGTGCCAGCAGTGAGATCGCTACTAGCGGAATTGGGGGCAATGAGCAGTTCTTC. This chain joins TRBV6-4 and TRBJ2-1, with TRBD2 matching 8 bases. This CDR3 region has 18 residues. Per the germline V gene, CDR1 is MRHNA and CDR2 is SNTAGT. After removal of 3 bases from V and 6 bases from J, the junction contained 16 bases not matched to a gene.